The present T cell receptor beta chain was sequenced within a study of tumor-infiltrating lymphocytes in localized non-small cell lung cancer. The CDR3 runs 12 residues. The germline CDR1 and CDR2 sequences are GTSNPN and SVGIG (reference sequence). The germline V and J ends were trimmed by 0 bases and 8 bases, with 10 bases remaining between them. A few counts support this clone. Profiled with immunoSEQ multiplex PCR; TCRdb holds only in-frame clones, not every one. Seen here are some 7,600 clones, around 60% observed once, and the top ten hold over 10%. The rearrangement links TRBV30 to TRBJ1-2, with D unresolved. The TCR originated in a human donor with non-small cell lung cancer. The source material was uninvolved lung tissue not adjacent to the tumor. As DNA, the CDR3 is TGTGCCTGGAGTGTACTTTCGTGGGGCTACACCTTC. Translating gives CAWSVLSWGYTF.